This TCR beta chain was observed in a study of OX40 agonist ivuxolimab in advanced cancers. Study-wide background: One patient with hepatocellular carcinoma and two with cutaneous melanoma, three in all, had partial responses.

Whole-study findings and limits: Some patients without response likewise showed low normalized clonal expansion. Both CD4+ and CD8+ T cell populations in blood had undergone clonal expansion by week 6 at 0.1 to 3.0 mg/kg.

Blood got drawn at baseline, again on cycle 4 day 1, and then on cycle 7 day 1. Assay: immunoSEQ multiplex PCR; the TCRdb copy retains only in-frame clones and omits some. The table records about 18,000 clones, about two thirds of them present only once. V lost 1 base and J lost 1, with 7 bases in between. Germline assignment: CDR1 LNHDA and CDR2 SQIVND (reference sequence). The CDR3 has 14 residues. With regard to this clone: The antigen remains undetermined.

The source is an adult with an advanced solid tumor such as melanoma, head and neck, liver or kidney cancer. The sequences come from CD4+ or CD8+ T cells sorted from blood, collected in a trial of the OX40 agonist ivuxolimab. J is TRBJ2-5 and V is TRBV19; D gene uncertain. The CDR3 region is CASSIGTVQETQYF. The DNA for the CDR3 is TGTGCCAGTAGTATAGGAACAGTCCAAGAGACCCAGTACTTC.